This T cell receptor (beta chain) was captured by sequencing in a study of shared clonotypes between healthy human individuals. Study observations and caveats: The donor pool, a small one, limited the genetic and exposure-history diversity represented.

In germline, CDR1 is LGHNA, CDR2 YNFKEQ. CDR3 length: 15 amino acids. This clone was seen ten or more times. Antigen: not known. Using immunoSEQ multiplex PCR, the repertoire was profiled, and TCRdb retains in-frame clones only, with some absent. There are around 530,000 clones in the sample; around 77% occur only once, and more than 10% lies in the top ten. Donors were Caucasian adults residing in Nashville, Tennessee, USA. The TCR was taken from a woman in her thirties or forties in good health. Some clones in this sample may be carry-over from other donors' samples. V gene TRBV4-2 combines with J gene TRBJ2-5; the D gene is possibly TRBD1 (5 bases). The J call is in doubt because the DNA end fits TRBJ2-7 better. Sequencing was carried out using PBMCs. The CDR3 nucleotides are TGTGCCAGCAGCCACAACGTTGAGACAGCCTACGAGCAGTACTTC. Translation: CASSHNVETAYEQYF.